The next 8 T cell receptor beta chains were all read from a single sample in a study of blood T cell repertoires in COVID-19. Produced via immunoSEQ multiplex PCR; TCRdb's table is partial and in-frame only. This table has roughly 340,000 clones, about 88% appearing once. The material sequenced was peripheral blood. These receptors were obtained from a woman in her seventies with COVID-19, enrolled during active disease.

The chain recombines TRBV4-3 with TRBJ2-7; D uncertain. The V end lost 0 bases, the J end lost 4 bases, and 13 bases lay between the germline ends. The germline V gene encodes CDR1 LGHNA and CDR2 YSLEER. The CDR3 extends over 15 amino acids. Here the CDR3 DNA reads TGCGCCAGCAGCCAAGAACAGCACCTCCCTTACGAGCAGTACTTC. Translated: CASSQEQHLPYEQYF.

In this sample, this clone turned up once. The chain employs TRBV7-2 and TRBJ2-2; perhaps TRBD2 as D (6 bases). The V gene lost 5 bases and the J gene lost 3 bases, with 13 bases spanning the gap. This CDR3 is built from 15 residues. Germline loops: CDR1 SGHTA, CDR2 FQGNSA. The CDR3 coding sequence is TGTGCCAGCAGCCTACCACGGGGGTACACCGGGGAGCTGTTTTTT. It specifies CASSLPRGYTGELFF.

V is TRBV30 and J is TRBJ2-1; 11 nucleotides line up with TRBD2. The V segment lost 1 base and the J segment 6 bases; nucleotides outside the gene matches: 8. Germline assignment: CDR1 GTSNPN and CDR2 SVGIG (reference sequence). The CDR3 spans 16 residues. The CDR3 sequence is CAWSGIAGGQVNEQFF. Written as DNA, the CDR3 is TGTGCCTGGAGTGGTATAGCGGGGGGGCAAGTCAATGAGCAGTTCTTC.

The rearrangement joins TRBV23-1 to TRBJ2-5, with 10 bases fitting TRBD1. TRBV23-1 is an ORF, with its function uncertain. The V segment lost 4 bases and the J segment 4 bases; nucleotides outside the gene matches: 9. The CDR3 runs 16 residues. The CDR3, as DNA: TGCGCCAGCAGTCCCCGGGACAGGGGTCGAGGAGAGACCCAGTACTTC. Amino acid sequence: CASSPRDRGRGETQYF.

The chain couples TRBV30 to TRBJ1-1; tentative D call: TRBD1 (5 bases). The CDR3 is 17 residues long. CDR1 is GTSNPN and CDR2 is SVGIG in the germline V gene (reference sequence). V was pared by 3 bases and J by 4 bases, with 24 bases between. This CDR3 reads CAWRFPSEGRVITEAFF. In DNA, the CDR3 is TGTGCCTGGAGATTCCCCTCGGAGGGGAGGGTTATCACTGAAGCTTTCTTT. Full variable domain (remainder filled in from reference TRBV30 and TRBJ1-1): SQTIHQWPATLVQPVGSPLSLECTVEGTSNPNLYWYRQAAGRGLQLLFYSVGIGQISSEVPQNLSASRPQDRQFILSSKKLLLSDSGFYLCAWRFPSEGRVITEAFFGQGTRLTVV.

The rearrangement uses TRBV24-1 and TRBJ1-2; possibly TRBD1 for D (6 bases). The germline V gene encodes CDR1 KGHDR and CDR2 SFDVKD. V dropped 3 bases and J dropped 3 bases, with 7 bases sitting between them. This CDR3 is 13 amino acids long. In DNA, the CDR3 is TGTGCCACCAGTGATGAGGGGGACTATGGCTACACCTTC. Its translation is CATSDEGDYGYTF.

The chain employs TRBV6-5 and TRBJ1-3; 10 nucleotides align to TRBD1. Trimming cost V 6 bases and J 6 bases; bases outside gene matches: 8. CDR3 length: 15 amino acids. Looked up from germline, CDR1 is MNHEY and CDR2 is SVGAGI. CDR3 region: CASSGDRGVENTIYF. The CDR3 DNA is TGTGCCAGCAGCGGGGACAGGGGAGTCGAAAACACCATATATTTT.

This chain links TRBV5-6 with TRBJ2-7; 11 positions agree with TRBD2. The CDR3 extends over 15 amino acids. V lost 0 bases, J lost 4 bases, and 3 bases stayed unmatched. From germline, CDR1 is SGHDT and CDR2 YYEEEE. The CDR3 nucleotides read TGTGCCAGCAGCTTGGGGGGGACTAGCGGTTACGAGCAGTACTTC. Encoded protein: CASSLGGTSGYEQYF.